Presented here are 13 T cell receptor beta chains from one specimen sequenced in a study of T cell repertoires in cytomegalovirus infection. Using its own MiXCR run on the reads, TCRdb lists one record per CDR3 protein. Here the sample spans approximately 180,000 distinct CDR3 sequences, 7.5% to 10% being singletons. The sequenced sample was PBMCs. These receptor sequences come from a human donor in good health (CMV status not recorded). Some clones in this sample may be carry-over from other donors' samples.

This clonotype was counted ten times or more. The chain couples TRBV5-5 to TRBJ2-5; possibly TRBD1 or TRBD2 for D (6 bases each). In germline, CDR1 is SGHKS, CDR2 YYEKEE (reference sequence). Trimming removed 4 bases from V and 1 base from J, with 14 bases in between. The CDR3 runs 15 residues. CDR3 amino acids: CASSRLGGPQETQYF. CDR3 sequence (DNA): TGTGCCAGCAGCCGCTTGGGGGGCCCCCAAGAGACCCAGTACTTC.

Many counts were recorded for this clonotype. V usage is TRBV15 and J usage is TRBJ2-7; D uncertain. The CDR3 spans 15 residues. V lost 1 base and J lost 1, with 11 bases in between. Per the germline V gene, CDR1 is LNHNV and CDR2 is YYDKDF (reference sequence). The CDR3 nucleotides are TGTGCCACCAGCAGAGCCGTTGATGGGTCCTACGAGCAGTACTTC. This encodes CATSRAVDGSYEQYF.

This clonotype was observed a handful of times. The chain couples TRBV3-1 to TRBJ2-6; D is ambiguous. V lost 5 bases, J lost 2 bases, and 10 bases lay in between. Germline V gene lookup returns CDR1 LGHDT and CDR2 YNNKEL (reference sequence). The CDR3 is 15 residues long. Here the CDR3 reads CASSSSGAGANVLTF. CDR3 sequence (DNA): TGTGCCAGCAGCAGTTCGGGTGCTGGGGCCAACGTCCTGACTTTC.

This clonotype appeared many times. This chain links TRBV29-1 with TRBJ2-1, with 13 bases that match TRBD2. The CDR3 spans 15 residues. Unmatched junction bases numbered 10, after V lost 8 bases and J lost 6 bases. The germline CDR1 and CDR2 sequences are SQVTM and ANQGSEA. In nucleotides, the CDR3 is TGCAGCATTCAGGGCAGACTAGCGGGAGGCAATGAGCAGTTCTTC. Translating it yields CSIQGRLAGGNEQFF.

This clonotype showed up many times. The rearrangement uses TRBV5-1 and TRBJ1-5; D uncertain. Germline CDR1 reads SGHRS; CDR2 reads YFSETQ. The CDR3 extends over 15 amino acids. V was pared by 4 bases and J by 4 bases, with 15 bases between. CDR3 sequence: CASSPGELRNQPQHF. The CDR3 DNA follows: TGCGCCAGCAGCCCCGGGGAATTAAGGAATCAGCCCCAGCATTTT.

There are a few counts of this clonotype. In DNA, the CDR3 is TGTGCCAGCAGCGTAGGGGCTCAAGTCCCGAACACTGAAGCTTTCTTT. As protein: CASSVGAQVPNTEAFF. The chain carries TRBV9 and TRBJ1-1, with D hard to call. V was shortened by 0 bases and J by 1 base, with 13 bases between the two germline ends. The germline V gene has CDR1 SGDLS and CDR2 YYNGEE. This CDR3 contains 16 residues.

J is TRBJ2-7 and V is TRBV14; 7 bases agree with TRBD1. The CDR3 totals 15 residues. Germline trimming cut 0 bases from V and 5 bases from J; bases unmatched to any gene: 7. Looked up from germline, CDR1 is SGHDN and CDR2 is FVKESK. CDR3 residues: CASSQDYRGYDEQYF. DNA of the CDR3: TGTGCCAGCAGCCAAGATTACAGGGGCTATGACGAGCAGTACTTC. Complete variable domain (other parts from reference TRBV14 and TRBJ2-7): EAGVTQFPSHSVIEKGQTVTLRCDPISGHDNLYWYRRVMGKEIKFLLHFVKESKQDESGMPNNRFLAERTGGTYSTLKVQPAELEDSGVYFCASSQDYRGYDEQYFGPGTRLTVT.

This clonotype was detected ten times or more. The rearrangement uses TRBV7-9 and TRBJ1-5; D unclear. Trimming pared 0 bases from V and 0 bases from J, leaving 6 bases between. This CDR3 comprises 15 residues. Germline CDR1 SEHNR, CDR2 FQNEAQ (reference sequence). CDR3 residues: CASSLALGSNQPQHF. The CDR3 DNA reads as TGTGCCAGCAGCTTAGCCCTGGGTAGCAATCAGCCCCAGCATTTT.

This clonotype was observed many times. The chain carries TRBV11-2 and TRBJ1-1; no firm D call. The CDR3 contains 15 residues. Germline lookup yields CDR1 SGHAT and CDR2 FQNNGV. With 1 base removed from V and 5 bases from J, the gap between germline ends came to 14 bases. CDR3 region: CASSLGTLLGTEAFF. The DNA for the CDR3 is TGTGCCAGCAGCTTAGGAACTCTATTGGGGACTGAAGCTTTCTTT.

In regard to this clonotype: The conserved phenylalanine or tryptophan normally closing the CDR3 is absent here, so this likely arose from a read error. The chain recombines TRBV4-3 with TRBJ1-1, with unresolved D. Trimming cost V 0 bases and J 8 bases, with 13 bases left between them. The CDR3 is 14 amino acids. Germline V gene data show CDR1 as LGHNA and CDR2 as YSLEER. The CDR3 is CASSQEPVTMEAFL. The CDR3 nucleotides read TGCGCCAGCAGCCAAGAACCGGTTACTATGGAAGCTTTCTTG.

Details on this clonotype: This may stem from a read error, because a much larger clone lies one nucleotide away. The chain joins TRBV7-2 to TRBJ2-7; TRBD1 matches 7 bases. After removal of 5 bases from V and 0 bases from J, the junction contained 7 bases not matched to a gene. The germline gives CDR1 SGHTA, CDR2 FQGNSA. CDR3 size: 15 residues. Written as DNA, the CDR3 is TGTGCCAGCAGCACGTCAGGGGGTAACTCCTACGAGCAGTACTTC. It specifies CASSTSGGNSYEQYF.

This clonotype was observed many times. The chain joins TRBV30 to TRBJ2-7; D unclear. Germline assignment: CDR1 GTSNPN and CDR2 SVGIG (reference sequence). Deletions cut 2 bases from V and 6 bases from J, with 17 bases between. The CDR3 spans 14 residues. CDR3 region: CAWSFARWAPEQYF. The CDR3 coding sequence is TGTGCCTGGAGTTTCGCGAGGTGGGCGCCCGAGCAGTACTTC.

This clonotype has at least ten counts. The rearrangement uses TRBV7-8 and TRBJ1-5; tentatively, D is TRBD1 (5 bases). The CDR3 sequence is 17 residues long. Trimming removed 2 bases from V and 7 bases from J, with 21 bases in between. In germline, CDR1 is SGHVS, CDR2 FQNEAQ. Here the CDR3 DNA reads TGTGCCAGCAGCTTATATCCAAGGGGCATAGGGGACCAGCCCCAGCATTTT. This sequence encodes CASSLYPRGIGDQPQHF.